This TCR beta chain originates from a study of T and B cells in COVID-19 patients. About the study: Peripheral blood came from COVID-19 patients with active infection or after recovery. Of some 19 active-infection patients, about 13 were critically ill with mechanical ventilation or extracorporeal membrane oxygenation. Study-level results: Patients with COVID-19 reportedly showed strongly skewed T cell receptor beta variable and joining gene usage.

Turning to this clonotype: Its specificity is not known. Being one base from a much bigger clone, this may be a read error.

Each TRB amplification used about 220-500 ng of genomic DNA from blood. TRB rearrangements were amplified by multiplex PCR with BIOMED2 TRB-A/B primers. TCRdb independently ran MiXCR on the multiplex PCR reads; one entry per CDR3 protein. The sample records about 14,000 distinct CDR3 sequences, around 30% being singletons. This TCR derives from a human donor who had recovered from COVID-19. The sequenced sample consisted of blood.

Written as DNA, the CDR3 is TGCAGCGTGCCGTGGACCAACGGAGACTATGGCTACACCTTC. Translating gives CSVPWTNGDYGYTF. The J gene is TRBJ1-2, the V gene TRBV29-1; D is undetermined. Trimming took off 6 bases at V and 3 bases at J, with 17 bases between the two ends. The germline V gene encodes CDR1 SQVTM and CDR2 ANQGSEA. The CDR3 is 14 residues long.